Sequencing of this T cell receptor beta chain was carried out in a study of Ad26.COV2.S vaccination and SARS-CoV-2 variants. Study-level information: The COV1001 Ad26.COV2.S trial arm included the donor. Ad26.COV2.S, an intramuscular injection, was given once or twice 56 days apart. Findings and caveats of the study: The TCR-based breadth and depth measures might underestimate overall T cell responses.

Generated by immunoSEQ multiplex PCR, the TCRdb table keeps only in-frame clones and is missing some. The sample holds about 350,000 clones, 70% to 90% seen once. A remark on this clone: The antigen remains undetermined.

Treatment specified: some 20 received Ad26.COV2.S at low or high dose, single or two shots; about 5 received placebo; per-sample allocation not given. Sampling was performed 63 days after the first vaccine or placebo injection. Based in Boston, the donor was an adult of 18-55 years. This CDR3 region has 18 residues. Trimming removed 8 bases from V and 3 bases from J, with 28 bases in between. The V gene's germline CDR1 is KGHSH and CDR2 LQKENI. The sample in question was peripheral blood, obtained in a trial of Ad26.COV2.S vaccine versus placebo. The origin of this receptor is a person aged 18-65 years who received the Ad26.COV2.S COVID-19 vaccine or a placebo. The chain has TRBV18 and TRBJ1-1; TRBD1 might be the D (6 bases). CDR3: CASHLKILALGADTEAFF. The CDR3 nucleotides read TGTGCCAGCCATTTAAAAATTCTCGCCTTGGGGGCGGACACTGAAGCTTTCTTT.